These T cell receptor beta chains were read from a single sample in a study of T cell changes during pregnancy in multiple sclerosis. Produced via immunoSEQ multiplex PCR; TCRdb's table is partial and in-frame only. The table shows more than 55,000 clones, with less than 95% occurring only once. The material sequenced was peripheral blood, taken after pregnancy. These TCRs come from a female donor in good health, enrolled as a control in a pregnancy study. The CDR3 runs from the conserved cysteine through the conserved F or W. The order of the fields is J gene, V gene, CDR3 protein.

>TRBJ1-2|TRBV2
CASRAAGYGYTF
>TRBJ2-7|TRBV4-1
CASSLASGTDLYEQYF
>TRBJ1-1|TRBV29-1
CSVTDRNTEAFF
>TRBJ2-1|TRBV5-5
CASSWRESSYNEQFF
>TRBJ2-1|TRBV5-6
CASSLGGSSYNEQFF
>TRBJ1-2|TRBV19
CASRFGTDLYGYTF
>TRBJ2-7|TRBV28
CASSLGGQAGVEQYF
>TRBJ1-1|TRBV6-6
CAGGEQGDTEAFF
>TRBJ2-7|TRBV11-3
CATAGRDTSYEQYF
>TRBJ1-1|TRBV5-4
CASSFGRGPLNTEAFF
>TRBJ1-2|TRBV28
CASGNHDSNYGYTF
>TRBJ2-1|TRBV19
CASSIDLAGLGYNEQFF
>TRBJ2-1|TRBV9
CASRAPGQGNNEQFF
>TRBJ1-1|TRBV20-1
CSASKQVEAFF
>TRBJ2-5|TRBV7-2
CASSPERGETQYF
>TRBJ1-2|TRBV6-5
CASSYQGNDGYTF
>TRBJ2-3|TRBV27
CASSLGGRLAGASSTDTQYF
>TRBJ1-6|TRBV5-5
CASSLDRWNSPLHF
>TRBJ2-7|TRBV12-5
CASGLPGQGTWEQYF
>TRBJ2-7|TRBV6-5
CASSRDRVHEQYF
>TRBJ2-3|TRBV11-3
CASSPPPAGGTDTQYF
>TRBJ1-1|TRBV7-9
CASSLGGTHTEAFF
>TRBJ1-5|TRBV6-5
CASSLGPDRLQHF
>TRBJ2-5|TRBV11-2
CASSLGPPETQYF
>TRBJ2-3|TRBV5-4
CASSLDGDRGPHTQYF
>TRBJ1-5|TRBV2
CASKGDIEPQHF
>TRBJ2-1|TRBV25-1
CASSDDGGGTYNEQFF
>TRBJ1-1|TRBV19
CASLTGTGGNTEAFF
>TRBJ1-3|TRBV30
CAWQQGTGNTIYF
>TRBJ2-5|TRBV2
CASSETGEETQYF
>TRBJ1-1|TRBV5-4
CASSAVSTEAFF
>TRBJ2-1|TRBV29-1
CSALGLAGLSYNEQFF
>TRBJ1-1|TRBV19
CASSTGAAEAFF
>TRBJ1-1|TRBV6-6
CASSSHRGSYTEAFF
>TRBJ1-5|TRBV6-1
CASIGQGVPNQPQHF
>TRBJ2-1|TRBV2
CASGLAGDWGEQFF
>TRBJ2-1|TRBV6-6
CASRTGENEQFF
>TRBJ1-2|TRBV10-3
CAISESKTGGGYTF
>TRBJ2-3|TRBV2
CASSERTGTGGPQDTQYF
>TRBJ1-5|TRBV10-3
CAISAQWSGFLSNQPQHF
>TRBJ2-2|TRBV7-9
CASSSSVAGTGDTGELFF
>TRBJ2-3|TRBV29-1
CSVGGTSGGVDTQYF
>TRBJ1-2|TRBV7-8
CASSPTGTGEIGYTF
>TRBJ2-2|TRBV27
CASSFGTGRDGELFF
>TRBJ1-1|TRBV9
CASSVAQPGAGNTEAFF
>TRBJ2-7|TRBV5-4
CASSSSGSGYEQYF
>TRBJ1-2|TRBV30
CAWSPGAGGNTF
>TRBJ2-4|TRBV28
CASSLQGTSYF
>TRBJ2-7|TRBV5-1
CASSLAPSGGAYEQYF
>TRBJ1-2|TRBV7-9
CASSHPLDRARNTF